This TCR beta chain came from a study of long-term antiretroviral therapy in people with HIV. As for the study in general: The oldest specimens predate the 2015 immediate-ART recommendation by about a decade.

Germline CDR1 is SGDLS and CDR2 is YYNGEE. CDR3 size: 16 residues. V was clipped by 3 bases and J by 4 bases, with 19 bases between them. Version v3.0 of the immunoSEQ assay ran at survey level. Sequencing was directed toward roughly 40,000-55,000 T-cell genomes in each sample. Sequenced by immunoSEQ multiplex PCR; TCRdb stores in-frame clones only, minus some. Among 20,000 to 25,000 clones listed, approximately 83% were seen once. The sequence was obtained from a middle-aged woman with HIV. The rearrangement joins TRBV9 to TRBJ1-2; a weak D match, TRBD1 (5 bases). This specimen was unsorted PBMCs, taken 1.2 years after starting antiretroviral therapy. The CDR3 reads CASSAKGGRDPYGYTF. DNA for the CDR3: TGTGCCAGCAGCGCGAAAGGAGGGCGGGACCCCTATGGCTACACCTTC.